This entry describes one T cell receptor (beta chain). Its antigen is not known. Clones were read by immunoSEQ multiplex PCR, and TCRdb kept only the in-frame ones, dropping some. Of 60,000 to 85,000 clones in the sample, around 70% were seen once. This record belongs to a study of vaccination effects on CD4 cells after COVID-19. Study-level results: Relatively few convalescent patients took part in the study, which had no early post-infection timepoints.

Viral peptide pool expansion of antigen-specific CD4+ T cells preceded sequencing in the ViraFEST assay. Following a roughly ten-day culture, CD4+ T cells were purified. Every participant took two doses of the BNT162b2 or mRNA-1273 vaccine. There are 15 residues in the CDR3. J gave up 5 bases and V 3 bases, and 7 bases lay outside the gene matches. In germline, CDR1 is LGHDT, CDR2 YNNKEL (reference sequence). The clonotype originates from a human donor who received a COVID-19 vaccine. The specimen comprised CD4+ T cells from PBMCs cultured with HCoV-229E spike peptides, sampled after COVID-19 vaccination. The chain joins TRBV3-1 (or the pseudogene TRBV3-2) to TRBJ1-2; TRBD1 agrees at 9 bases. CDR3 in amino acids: CASSHAQGARYGYTF. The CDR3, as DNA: TGTGCCAGCAGCCACGCACAGGGGGCTCGATATGGCTACACCTTC.